What follows are 30 T cell receptor beta chains derived from one specimen sequenced in a study of blood T cell repertoires in COVID-19 (TCRdb year 2020). Receptors were amplified or captured by the immunoSEQ multiplex PCR assay. TCRdb obtained this table from immuneACCESS and retained in-frame rearrangements with V and J assigned. These tables miss some clones; where compared with another copy, unresolved V genes account for less than half of the shortfall, and the remainder is unexplained. A total of over 150,000 clones appear in this sample, 87% of them only once. Less than 5% of the sample is taken by the ten largest. Sequences were obtained from peripheral blood. These receptors were taken from a woman aged 60 to 75 who had recovered from COVID-19.

V is TRBV5-1 and J is TRBJ1-1, with a weak D call TRBD1 (6 bases). With 3 bases removed from V and 0 bases from J, the gap between germline ends came to 21 bases. The CDR3 spans 18 residues. Per germline, CDR1 SGHRS and CDR2 YFSETQ. CDR3 region: CASSSIPTGNYLNTEAFF. CDR3 nucleotide sequence: TGCGCCAGCAGCTCAATCCCGACAGGCAATTATTTGAACACTGAAGCTTTCTTT.

Only one count was recorded for this clone. Other DNA sequences within the sample encode an identical CDR3. The CDR3 DNA reads TGTGCCAGCAGCGACAGCTCTAGCACAGATACGCAGTATTTT. Translated: CASSDSSSTDTQYF. This rearrangement joins TRBV2 to TRBJ2-3, with D perhaps matching TRBD1 (5 bases). Germline V gives CDR1 SNHLY, CDR2 FYNNEI. Trimming cost V 6 bases and J 0 bases, with 10 bases left between them. CDR3 size: 14 residues.

The chain has TRBV20-1 and TRBJ1-1; D unresolved. The CDR3 is 11 amino acids. Germline CDR1 and CDR2: DFQATT and SNEGSKA (reference sequence). The germline V and J ends were trimmed by 5 bases and 2 bases, with 6 bases remaining between them. As DNA, the CDR3 is TGCAGTGCTGTCGTTAACACTGAAGCTTTCTTT. Translation gives CSAVVNTEAFF.

V gene TRBV7-9 combines with J gene TRBJ2-5, with TRBD2 as a possible D gene (6 bases). The CDR3 sequence is 15 residues long. The germline CDR1 and CDR2 sequences are SEHNR and FQNEAQ (reference sequence). V lost 0 bases to trimming and J lost 1 base, with 9 bases between them. CDR3 region: CASSLARGGQETQYF. For the CDR3, the DNA is TGTGCCAGCAGCTTAGCGAGGGGAGGCCAAGAGACCCAGTACTTC. The variable domain in full, with the rest retrieved from reference TRBV7-9 and TRBJ2-5, is DTGVSQNPRHKITKRGQNVTFRCDPISEHNRLYWYRQTLGQGPEFLTYFQNEAQLEKSRLLSDRFSAERPKGSFSTLEIQRTEQGDSAMYLCASSLARGGQETQYFGPGTRLLVL.

The rearrangement joins TRBV2 to TRBJ1-2; 7 bases are a match to TRBD1. Germline V CDR1 and CDR2: SNHLY, FYNNEI. Unmatched junction bases numbered 16, after V lost 4 bases and J lost 2 bases. CDR3 length equals 18 residues. CDR3 nucleotides: TGTGCCAGCAGTGGTTTCATTAGGGGGCCCACCCGCAACTATGGCTACACCTTC. This codes for CASSGFIRGPTRNYGYTF.

The chain joins TRBV10-3 to TRBJ2-1, with 8 positions matching TRBD2. This CDR3 has 15 residues. Germline CDR1 and CDR2: ENHRY and SYGVKD. J was trimmed by 6 bases and V by 3 bases; bases with no gene match: 7. The CDR3 nucleotides read TGTGCCATCAGTGAAAGGCGGGGGGAGCTCAATGAGCAGTTCTTC. Its protein is CAISERRGELNEQFF.

The sample holds one count of this clone. V and J are TRBV9 and TRBJ1-5, with a tentative D call TRBD1 (5 bases). The CDR3 is 15 amino acids. The germline V gene has CDR1 SGDLS and CDR2 YYNGEE. V was clipped by 0 bases and J by 5 bases, with 12 bases between them. CDR3 in DNA: TGTGCCAGCAGCGTAGGGGGCAGGGCCCATCAGCCCCAGCATTTT. Translation: CASSVGGRAHQPQHF.

The chain recombines TRBV3-1 (or the pseudogene TRBV3-2) with TRBJ1-3; D not resolved. The V gene lost 2 bases and the J gene lost 2 bases, with 7 bases spanning the gap. The CDR3 is made up of 14 amino acids. CDR1 and CDR2 from the germline V gene are LGHDT and YNNKEL (reference sequence). For the CDR3, the DNA is TGTGCCAGCAGCCAACTCAGGACTGGAAACACCATATATTTT. Translated, it gives CASSQLRTGNTIYF.

The rearrangement joins TRBV7-9 to TRBJ2-5; D ambiguous. The CDR3 contains 12 residues. Germline V gene sequence: CDR1 SEHNR, CDR2 FQNEAQ (reference sequence). Trimming cost V 5 bases and J 6 bases, with 10 bases left between them. CDR3 loop: CASSRPGQTQYF. Here the CDR3 DNA reads TGTGCCAGCAGCCGACCTGGGCAGACCCAGTACTTC.

Regarding this clone: Sequence at one end of the junction differs from germline and may be a read error. The chain links TRBV28 to TRBJ2-4; the match to TRBD1 covers 9 bases. The CDR3 runs 14 residues. Germline values: CDR1 MDHEN, CDR2 SYDVKM. The CDR3 DNA is TGTGCTAGCAGTACTCGACAGGGGGTAGACATTCAGTACTTC. It codes for CASSTRQGVDIQYF.

The rearrangement uses TRBV19 and TRBJ1-2; TRBD1 is a possible D gene (5 bases). This CDR3 has 14 residues. From germline, CDR1 is LNHDA and CDR2 SQIVND (reference sequence). V lost 3 bases, J lost 5 bases, and 13 bases lay in between. The CDR3 sequence: CASSIMEGIYGYTF. CDR3 nucleotides: TGTGCCAGTAGTATCATGGAGGGGATATATGGCTACACCTTC.

This clone was counted once. The chain has TRBV4-3 and TRBJ2-6, with a tentative D call TRBD1 (6 bases). V dropped 4 bases and J dropped 0 bases, with 16 bases sitting between them. Germline CDR1 reads LGHNA; CDR2 reads YSLEER. This CDR3 is built from 18 residues. Here the CDR3 DNA reads TGCGCCAGCAGCCCAAACAGGGTGACCCACTCTGGGGCCAACGTCCTGACTTTC. This gives the protein CASSPNRVTHSGANVLTF.

Here the CDR3 reads CAWSHLRTPGSSGANVLTF. The CDR3 DNA follows: TGTGCCTGGAGCCATTTAAGGACGCCCGGGAGCTCTGGGGCCAACGTCCTGACTTTC. This chain uses TRBV30 with TRBJ2-6, with D maybe TRBD2 (6 bases). Germline V lookup: CDR1 GTSNPN, CDR2 SVGIG (reference sequence). The V and J ends lost 3 bases and 0 bases respectively, with 21 bases between them. The length of the CDR3 is 19 residues.

The rearrangement uses TRBV28 and TRBJ2-5; 7 nucleotides match TRBD1. Per germline, CDR1 MDHEN and CDR2 SYDVKM. Trimming took 4 bases from V and 1 from J; bases not matched to a gene: 3. The CDR3 sequence is 14 residues long. CDR3 DNA: TGTGCCAGCAGTTCCCCAGGGGGCCAAGAGACCCAGTACTTC. This sequence encodes CASSSPGGQETQYF. The entire variable domain, with the rest obtained from reference TRBV28 and TRBJ2-5, is as follows: DVKVTQSSRYLVKRTGEKVFLECVQDMDHENMFWYRQDPGLGLRLIYFSYDVKMKEKGDIPEGYSVSREKKERFSLILESASTNQTSMYLCASSSPGGQETQYFGPGTRLLVL.

The chain has TRBV28 and TRBJ2-7, with TRBD1 matching over 10 bases. Germline values: CDR1 MDHEN, CDR2 SYDVKM. The ends lost 4 bases at V and 2 bases at J; junction bases unmatched: 8. This CDR3 is built from 16 residues. CDR3 residues: CASSSTGQGKAYEQYF. Written as DNA, the CDR3 is TGTGCCAGCAGTTCAACGGGACAGGGGAAAGCCTACGAGCAGTACTTC.

The chain carries TRBV28 and TRBJ1-1; TRBD1 agrees at 8 bases. Unmatched junction bases numbered 6, after V lost 2 bases and J lost 1 base. The length of the CDR3 is 16 residues. Germline CDR1 reads MDHEN; CDR2 reads SYDVKM. The CDR3 reads CASSLASGGSNTEAFF. CDR3 nucleotide sequence: TGTGCCAGCAGTTTAGCCTCAGGGGGCTCGAACACTGAAGCTTTCTTT.

The rearrangement links TRBV28 to TRBJ1-2; a weak D match, TRBD1 (6 bases). V lost 2 bases and J 2 bases, leaving 12 bases between the germline ends. CDR1 is MDHEN and CDR2 is SYDVKM in the germline V gene. The CDR3 is made up of 15 amino acids. The CDR3: CASSLPPGQNYGYTF. Here the CDR3 DNA reads TGTGCCAGCAGTTTACCCCCCGGACAGAACTATGGCTACACCTTC.

This clone was seen just once. J is TRBJ1-2 and V is TRBV10-3, with a tentative D call TRBD1 (5 bases). In germline, CDR1 is ENHRY, CDR2 SYGVKD. V dropped 3 bases and J dropped 0 bases, with 8 bases sitting between them. The CDR3 consists of 14 residues. The DNA of the CDR3 is TGTGCCATCAGTGATCAGACAGCTAACTATGGCTACACCTTC. Its protein product is CAISDQTANYGYTF.

CDR3 sequence: CASSLRGGNTEAFF. CDR3 nucleotides: TGTGCCAGCAGCTTAAGGGGAGGGAACACTGAAGCTTTCTTT. The V call is TRBV13, the J call TRBJ1-1, with D perhaps TRBD1 (5 bases). CDR3 size: 14 residues. V lost 2 bases and J lost 1, with 8 bases in between. CDR1 and CDR2 from the germline V gene are PRHDT and FYEKMQ (reference sequence).

This chain uses TRBV4-1 with TRBJ2-5; 9 nucleotides line up with TRBD2. Germline CDR1 MGHRA, CDR2 YSYEKL. J lost 4 bases, V lost 5 bases, and 8 bases had no gene match. The CDR3 length is 15 residues. This chain's CDR3 is CASSSSGTMGETQYF. The CDR3 nucleotides are TGCGCCAGCAGCTCTAGCGGGACCATGGGAGAGACCCAGTACTTC.

The V call is TRBV19, the J call TRBJ1-5; TRBD1 aligns across 9 bases. The CDR3 covers 16 residues. From germline, CDR1 is LNHDA and CDR2 SQIVND (reference sequence). V shed 4 bases, J shed 6 bases, and the junction held 10 bases outside the gene matches. DNA for the CDR3: TGTGCCAGTAGTACTCTACAGGGGGCTTTAGGTCAGCCCCAGCATTTT. The encoded protein is CASSTLQGALGQPQHF.

The V and J genes are TRBV5-1 and TRBJ1-4, with D perhaps TRBD1 (5 bases). Between the trimmed V and J ends, which lost 3 bases and 0 bases, there was a span of 12 bases. Germline CDR1 SGHRS, CDR2 YFSETQ. The CDR3 loop spans 16 amino acids. This CDR3 is CASSSVGGATNEKLFF. The CDR3 nucleotides are TGCGCCAGCAGCTCCGTTGGGGGGGCAACTAATGAAAAACTGTTTTTT.

The rearrangement links TRBV5-1 to TRBJ2-1; D perhaps matches TRBD1 (6 bases). The CDR3 extends over 15 amino acids. Germline lookup yields CDR1 SGHRS and CDR2 YFSETQ. V dropped 4 bases and J dropped 0 bases, with 11 bases sitting between them. The CDR3 loop is CASSLTGASYNEQFF. CDR3 nucleotides: TGCGCCAGCAGCCTGACAGGAGCCTCCTACAATGAGCAGTTCTTC. Drawing the rest from reference TRBV5-1 and TRBJ2-1, the complete variable domain is KAGVTQTPRYLIKTRGQQVTLSCSPISGHRSVSWYQQTPGQGLQFLFEYFSETQRNKGNFPGRFSGRQFSNSRSEMNVSTLELGDSALYLCASSLTGASYNEQFFGPGTRLTVL.

This chain links TRBV5-1 with TRBJ2-1; D is possibly TRBD1 (5 bases). The germline V and J ends were trimmed by 5 bases and 12 bases, with 18 bases remaining between them. CDR1 is SGHRS and CDR2 is YFSETQ in the germline V gene. CDR3 size: 13 residues. CDR3 sequence reads: CASSLRDSLAQFF. The CDR3 bases are TGCGCCAGCAGTCTTAGAGACAGTCTTGCGCAGTTCTTC.

The chain links TRBV5-4 to TRBJ2-3; D perhaps matches TRBD1 (5 bases). CDR3 size: 17 residues. Germline V lookup: CDR1 SGHNT, CDR2 YYREEE (reference sequence). V was shortened by 0 bases and J by 2 bases, with 16 bases between the two germline ends. The CDR3 spells CASSLGRGISNTDTQYF. DNA for the CDR3: TGTGCCAGCAGCTTGGGAAGGGGAATATCAAACACAGATACGCAGTATTTT.

V gene TRBV6-1 combines with J gene TRBJ2-6; D might be TRBD1 (7 bases). V dropped 4 bases and J dropped 2 bases, with 15 bases sitting between them. The CDR3 covers 17 residues. Germline-derived CDR1 and CDR2 are MNHNS and SASEGT. DNA of the CDR3: TGTGCCAGCAGTGCTCGACAGGGAGGACCTGGGGCCAACGTCCTGACTTTC. It encodes CASSARQGGPGANVLTF.

The chain employs TRBV24-1 and TRBJ2-7; D uncertain. V lost 2 bases and J 2 bases, leaving 6 bases between the germline ends. The CDR3 covers 13 residues. Germline V gives CDR1 KGHDR, CDR2 SFDVKD. The CDR3 DNA follows: TGTGCCACCAGTGATTCCTTAACCTACGAGCAGTACTTC. Amino acids: CATSDSLTYEQYF.

The rearrangement joins TRBV28 to TRBJ2-3, with 7 bases aligning to TRBD1. V was clipped by 6 bases and J by 6 bases; unmatched bases: 9. The CDR3 runs 14 residues. Looked up from germline, CDR1 is MDHEN and CDR2 is SYDVKM. In nucleotides, the CDR3 is TGTGCCAGCAGGACTGGACAGGTAGTGGATACGCAGTATTTT. Amino acid sequence: CASRTGQVVDTQYF.

This clone was recorded only once. J is TRBJ1-3 and V is TRBV5-1, with D unresolved. V gave up 9 bases and J gave up 0 bases, with 16 bases separating them. CDR1 is SGHRS and CDR2 is YFSETQ in the germline V gene. CDR3 length equals 15 residues. The DNA for the CDR3 is TGCGCCATATTTACAGAGGGTCTCTCTGGAAACACCATATATTTT. As protein: CAIFTEGLSGNTIYF.

This sequence joins TRBV3-1 (or the pseudogene TRBV3-2) and TRBJ1-5; D not resolved. This CDR3 has 15 residues. Germline values: CDR1 LGHDT, CDR2 YNNKEL (reference sequence). Trimming took off 0 bases at V and 3 bases at J, with 9 bases between the two ends. In nucleotides, the CDR3 is TGTGCCAGCAGCCAAGATACCGGGATCAATCAGCCCCAGCATTTT. It specifies CASSQDTGINQPQHF.